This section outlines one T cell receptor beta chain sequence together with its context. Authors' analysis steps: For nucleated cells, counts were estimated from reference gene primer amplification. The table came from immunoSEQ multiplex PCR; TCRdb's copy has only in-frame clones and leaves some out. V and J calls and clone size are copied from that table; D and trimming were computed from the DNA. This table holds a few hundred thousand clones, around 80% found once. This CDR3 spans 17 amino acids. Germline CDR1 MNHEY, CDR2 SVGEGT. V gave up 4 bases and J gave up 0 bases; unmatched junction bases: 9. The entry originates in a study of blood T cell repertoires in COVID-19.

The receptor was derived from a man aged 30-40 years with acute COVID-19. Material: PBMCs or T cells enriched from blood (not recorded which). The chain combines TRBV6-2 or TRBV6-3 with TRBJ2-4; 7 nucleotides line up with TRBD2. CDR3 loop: CASSSPLGGIAKNIQYF. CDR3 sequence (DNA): TGTGCCAGCAGTTCCCCTCTCGGGGGGATAGCCAAAAACATTCAGTACTTC.